The source of this T cell receptor beta chain is a study of Ad26.COV2.S vaccination and SARS-CoV-2 variants. Study summary: Ad26.COV2.S arm of COV1001 included the donor. Regarding the study as a whole: Post-vaccination spike-specific CD8+ and CD4+ T cell responses reportedly had substantial breadth. The study found higher spike-specific TCR breadth in vaccine than placebo recipients. Comparability of non-spike TCR breadth was observed across vaccine and placebo recipients.

The V end was cut by 5 bases, the J end by 0 bases, with 16 bases between. This CDR3 has 16 residues. Germline V gene sequence: CDR1 SGHTA, CDR2 FQGNSA. Specified treatment: roughly 20 received Ad26.COV2.S at low or high dose, single or two shots; about 5 received placebo; per-sample allocation not given. Specimens were obtained on day 63 following the first vaccine or placebo injection. Using immunoSEQ multiplex PCR, the repertoire was profiled, and TCRdb retains in-frame clones only, with some absent. In the table there are hundreds of thousands of clones, around 89% of which are singletons. On this clone: The antigen is not known.

This TCR derives from a person between 18 and 59 years old who received the Ad26.COV2.S COVID-19 vaccine or a placebo. This chain uses TRBV7-2 with TRBJ1-1, with D possibly being TRBD1 (5 bases). This specimen was peripheral blood, taken in a trial of Ad26.COV2.S vaccine versus placebo. Written as DNA, the CDR3 is TGTGCCAGCAGCCCGGGGGGGGGAGACATGAACACTGAAGCTTTCTTT. Translated: CASSPGGGDMNTEAFF.